The rows below give T cell receptor beta chains drawn from one sample of a study of patients and donors after allogeneic stem cell transplantation. TCRdb redid the calling of the RT-PCR reads with MiXCR, one entry per CDR3 protein. This sample has about 410,000 distinct CDR3 sequences; 15% to 20% occur once, and the top ten carry 7.2%. Sample: blood, either unsorted or a sorted T cell fraction (not recorded which). These receptors were obtained from a human donor who was either an allogeneic HSCT recipient or a stem cell or donor lymphocyte infusion donor (not recorded which). It is not recorded whose cells these are; they may come from a transplant donor. Both conserved end residues are part of each CDR3. A D gene is named only where the DNA matches it firmly. Clone sizes are given selectively: once, few, many, or a class where the clone is expanded.

d_call	clone_size	v_call	j_call	cdr3_nt	cdr3_aa
NA	NA	TRBV2	TRBJ1-4	TGTGCCAGCAGTGTAGGAGGAGGGGAAACTTATTTGAGTGAAAAACTGTTTTTT	CASSVGGGETYLSEKLFF
TRBD1	NA	TRBV7-2	TRBJ1-5	TGTGCCAGCAGCTTCCGGGACAGCCCAAATCAGCCCCAGCATTTT	CASSFRDSPNQPQHF
TRBD1	few	TRBV5-1	TRBJ2-7	TGCGCCAGCAGGACCCTGGACAGGGTCGCCGAGCAGTACTTC	CASRTLDRVAEQYF
TRBD1	NA	TRBV20-1	TRBJ2-7	TGCAGTGCCAGATCTACAGGGGGCTCCTACGAGCAGTACTTC	CSARSTGGSYEQYF
NA	many	TRBV11-2	TRBJ2-1	TGTGCCAGCAGCTCCCCGAACGGCGGGGAGCAGTTCTTC	CASSSPNGGEQFF
TRBD2	many	TRBV4-3	TRBJ2-2	TGCGCCAGCAGCCGGAAGATTAGCGGGGGGGGCACCGGGGAGCTGTTTTTT	CASSRKISGGGTGELFF
NA	NA	TRBV4-3	TRBJ1-1	TGCGCCAGCAGCCAAGATTTGGCACCGGGGCCTAACACTGAAGCTTTCTTT	CASSQDLAPGPNTEAFF
TRBD2	many	TRBV12-3/TRBV12-4	TRBJ2-2	TGTGCCAGCAGTTCCACAAGCGGGAGAGGGGAGCTGTTTTTT	CASSSTSGRGELFF
NA	NA	TRBV4-3	TRBJ2-1	TGCGCCAGCAGCCAAGTAGTACCGGGCAGGGGATTATACAATGAGCAGTTCTTC	CASSQVVPGRGLYNEQFF
TRBD1	NA	TRBV2	TRBJ1-1	TGTGCCAGCAGTGGCCCCGACAGGGATAGCGACACTGAAGCTTTCTTT	CASSGPDRDSDTEAFF
TRBD1	NA	TRBV9	TRBJ2-2	TGTGCCAGCAGCGTAGAAGGGATCTCGGCAGGGGGCAACACCGGGGAGCTGTTTTTT	CASSVEGISAGGNTGELFF
NA	few	TRBV21-1	TRBJ2-3	TGTGCCAGGACCCGTCACCCCGAGTCGCAGTATTTT	CARTRHPESQYF
NA	NA	TRBV18	TRBJ1-1	TGTGCCAGCTCACCCCAGAGACAGTCCACTGAAGCTTTCTTT	CASSPQRQSTEAFF
NA	NA	TRBV5-6	TRBJ2-2	TGTGCCAGCAGGATCTTTTCGACAGGGAACACCGGGGAGCTGTTTTTT	CASRIFSTGNTGELFF
NA	few	TRBV4-1	TRBJ2-5	TGCGCCAGCAGCCAAGAAAAAGCAGTCCCCGGAGCCCAGTACTTC	CASSQEKAVPGAQYF
NA	NA	TRBV6-2/TRBV6-3	TRBJ1-1	TGTGCCAGCAGTTACTCCAGGGTGAACACTGAAGCTTTCTTT	CASSYSRVNTEAFF
NA	NA	TRBV2	TRBJ1-1	TGTGCCAGCAGGGGAAGGGGCAGGAACACTGAAGCTTTCTTT	CASRGRGRNTEAFF
NA	NA	TRBV20-1	TRBJ1-3	TGCAGTGCTAGAGACAGGTCCCGCTCTGGAAACACCATATATTTT	CSARDRSRSGNTIYF
NA	many	TRBV5-1	TRBJ2-2	TGCGCCAGCAGCTTGGGACACGGTACCGGGGAGCTGTTTTTT	CASSLGHGTGELFF
NA	many	TRBV20-1	TRBJ2-1	TGCAGTGCTAGAGGCCATGAGCAGTTCTTC	CSARGHEQFF
NA	NA	TRBV5-4	TRBJ1-2	TGTGCCAGCAGCTTGGACCAGGGGTCGGTCTCTGGCTACACCTTC	CASSLDQGSVSGYTF
NA	many	TRBV4-1	TRBJ1-2	TGCGCCAGCAGCCAAGACCAACTGGGCTATGGCTACACCTTC	CASSQDQLGYGYTF
NA	few	TRBV6-1	TRBJ2-6	TGTGCCAGCAGTGGGGACGGACGTAGGGGGGCCAACGTCCTGACTTTC	CASSGDGRRGANVLTF
NA	few	TRBV15	TRBJ1-2	TGTGCCACCAGCAGAGAACCGTCTGGCTATGGCTACACCTTC	CATSREPSGYGYTF
NA	NA	TRBV28	TRBJ1-2	TGTGCCAGCACCGGAACTTCCATAGCTAACTATGGCTACACCTTC	CASTGTSIANYGYTF
NA	few	TRBV12-3/TRBV12-4	TRBJ2-7	TGTGCCAGCAGTTTAGCGCTGGCTACCGAGCAGTACTTC	CASSLALATEQYF
NA	many	TRBV10-3	TRBJ1-5	TGTGCCATCAGTAAGGGGGAAGGCAATCAGCCCCAGCATTTT	CAISKGEGNQPQHF
NA	NA	TRBV7-9	TRBJ2-1	TGTGCCAGCAGCCAGCGACAGTACAATGAGCAGTTCTTC	CASSQRQYNEQFF
NA	NA	TRBV12-3/TRBV12-4	TRBJ2-1	TGTGCCAGCAGTTTATACAGAATATCTGACAATGAGCAGTTCTTC	CASSLYRISDNEQFF
NA	NA	TRBV3-1	TRBJ1-1	TGTGCCAGCAGAACCTCACCGAGGGGGAACACTGAAGCTTTCTTT	CASRTSPRGNTEAFF
NA	NA	TRBV27	TRBJ1-1	TGTGCCAGCAGTTTATCAGGTCGGGAAGCTTTCTTT	CASSLSGREAFF
TRBD1	NA	TRBV11-3	TRBJ1-4	TGTGCCAGCAGCTCCCAGGGGGAGCGAGGTGAAAAACTGTTTTTT	CASSSQGERGEKLFF
NA	many	TRBV15	TRBJ2-3	TGTGCCACCAGCAGAGACAGCGGTCCCACAGATACGCAGTATTTT	CATSRDSGPTDTQYF
NA	many	TRBV29-1	TRBJ2-7	TGCAGCGTTTACTTCTCCTACGAGCAGTACTTC	CSVYFSYEQYF
TRBD2	NA	TRBV20-1	TRBJ2-7	TGCAGTGCTAGTAGCGGGAGGGGCTACGAGCAGTACTTC	CSASSGRGYEQYF
NA	NA	TRBV27	TRBJ2-6	TGTGCCAGCAGTTTCGGACAGCTCTCTGGGGCCAACGTCCTGACTTTC	CASSFGQLSGANVLTF
TRBD1	NA	TRBV6-1	TRBJ2-3	TGTGCCAGCAGTCTCCGACAGGGTTGGGCAGATACGCAGTATTTT	CASSLRQGWADTQYF
TRBD1	few	TRBV7-8	TRBJ1-6	TGTGCCAGCAGCTTACCACCAGGGGGGCCACTAACGAGTTCACCCCTCCACTTT	CASSLPPGGPLTSSPLHF
NA	NA	TRBV20-1	TRBJ2-7	TGCAGTGCTAGAGATTCCGGGAACCGACGGAGCTCCTACGAGCAGTACTTC	CSARDSGNRRSSYEQYF
NA	NA	TRBV29-1	TRBJ1-5	TGCAGTCACGGGGGGGCCGGGGAGCCCCAGCATTTT	CSHGGAGEPQHF
NA	many	TRBV12-3/TRBV12-4	TRBJ1-1	TGTGCCAGCAGTTTAGCGCACAGGGACACTGAAGCTTTCTTT	CASSLAHRDTEAFF
NA	many	TRBV12-3/TRBV12-4	TRBJ1-6	TGTGCCAGCAGTTTGGGCAGAGATAATTCACCCCTCCACTTT	CASSLGRDNSPLHF
NA	few	TRBV7-2	TRBJ2-5	TGTGCCAGCAGCTTAGGTGGGTCCCAAGAGACCCAGTACTTC	CASSLGGSQETQYF
NA	few	TRBV11-2	TRBJ1-2	TGTGCCAGCAGCTTAGTAGGCGCTCCGGACGCTGGCTACACCTTC	CASSLVGAPDAGYTF
TRBD1	few	TRBV9	TRBJ2-7	TGTGCCAGCAGCATCGACAGGGTACCCTACGAGCAGTACTTC	CASSIDRVPYEQYF